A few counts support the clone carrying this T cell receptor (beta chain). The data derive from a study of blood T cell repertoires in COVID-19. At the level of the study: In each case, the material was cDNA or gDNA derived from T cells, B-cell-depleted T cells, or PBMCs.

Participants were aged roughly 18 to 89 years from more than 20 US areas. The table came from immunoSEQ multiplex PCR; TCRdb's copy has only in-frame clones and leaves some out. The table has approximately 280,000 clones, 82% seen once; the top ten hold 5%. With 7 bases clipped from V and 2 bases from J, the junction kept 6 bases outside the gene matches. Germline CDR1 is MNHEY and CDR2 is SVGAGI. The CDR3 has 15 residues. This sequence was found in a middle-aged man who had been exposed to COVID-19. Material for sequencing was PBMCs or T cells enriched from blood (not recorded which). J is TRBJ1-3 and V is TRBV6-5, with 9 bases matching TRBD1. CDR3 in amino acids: CASKDRGVPGNTIYF. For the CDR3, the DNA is TGTGCCAGCAAGGACAGGGGTGTCCCTGGAAACACCATATATTTT.